This T cell receptor beta chain is from a study of blood T cell repertoires in COVID-19. Participant ages covered about 18 to 95 years across around 25 US areas. In the study's own analysis: Amplification of reference gene primers provided the estimated nucleated cell counts. The method was immunoSEQ multiplex PCR; TCRdb's version includes in-frame clones alone and lacks a portion of them. V and J calls and clone size are those listed in that table; D and trimming were worked out from the DNA. The repertoire consists of around 500,000 clones, with about nine tenths occurring once and the leading ten covering 8% to 9.5%. From germline, CDR1 is KGHDR and CDR2 SFDVKD. The V gene lost 3 bases and the J gene lost 2 bases, with 9 bases spanning the gap. The length of the CDR3 is 14 residues.

The chain uses TRBV24-1 and TRBJ1-2; D is unresolved. The clonotype originates from a woman aged 60-70 years who had recovered from COVID-19. Input material: PBMCs or T cells enriched from blood (not recorded which). The CDR3 protein is CATSDNAENYGYTF. DNA for the CDR3: TGTGCCACCAGTGATAATGCAGAAAACTATGGCTACACCTTC.